The 30 T cell receptor beta chains presented below share a single source sample, sequenced in a study of Ad26.COV2.S vaccination and SARS-CoV-2 variants. Treatment indicated: about 20 received Ad26.COV2.S at low or high dose, single or two shots; 5 received placebo; per-sample allocation not given. Sampling happened 63 days after the first vaccine or placebo injection. Data came from immunoSEQ multiplex PCR; TCRdb stores just in-frame clones and leaves some out. The data contain 380,000 or so clones, about 89% of them singletons. The sequenced sample was peripheral blood, obtained in a trial of Ad26.COV2.S vaccine versus placebo. The source is a person aged 18 to 59 who received the Ad26.COV2.S COVID-19 vaccine or a placebo.

This chain connects TRBV4-3 to TRBJ2-2; no definite D call. With 4 bases removed from V and 6 bases from J, the gap between germline ends came to 15 bases. The V gene's germline CDR1 is LGHNA and CDR2 YSLEER. CDR3 size: 15 residues. The CDR3 loop is CASSPWTGSSGELFF. Written as DNA, the CDR3 is TGCGCCAGCAGCCCATGGACCGGATCTTCCGGGGAGCTGTTTTTT.

This clone was seen only once. The genes are TRBV11-2 and TRBJ1-1; 7 bases are a match to TRBD1. This CDR3 spans 16 amino acids. Germline values: CDR1 SGHAT, CDR2 FQNNGV. V gave up 1 base and J gave up 0 bases; unmatched junction bases: 5. CDR3 in amino acids: CASSLGRGPMNTEAFF. The CDR3 region has the DNA TGTGCCAGCAGCTTAGGTAGGGGGCCGATGAACACTGAAGCTTTCTTT.

This rearrangement joins TRBV11-2 to TRBJ2-3; D gene uncertain. This CDR3 region has 11 residues. V gave up 6 bases and J gave up 5 bases, with 6 bases separating them. CDR1 and CDR2 (germline): SGHAT, FQNNGV. CDR3 loop: CASRWRDTQYF. CDR3 in DNA: TGTGCCAGCAGGTGGAGAGATACGCAGTATTTT.

V gene TRBV5-1 combines with J gene TRBJ2-1, with 9 bases that match TRBD1. Germline CDR1 is SGHRS and CDR2 is YFSETQ. Trimming removed 4 bases from V and 0 bases from J; junction bases left unmatched: 2. The CDR3 sequence is 15 residues long. The CDR3 DNA reads as TGCGCCAGCAGCGAGGGACAGGGCTCCTACAATGAGCAGTTCTTC. Translation: CASSEGQGSYNEQFF.

V usage is TRBV10-3 and J usage is TRBJ1-6; 10 bases align to TRBD1. Germline V CDR1 and CDR2: ENHRY, SYGVKD. This CDR3 comprises 15 residues. V lost 3 bases and J lost 7; bases outside the gene matches: 3. CDR3 nucleotides: TGTGCCATCAGTGATGTGGACAGGGGGAATTCACCCCTCCACTTT. It codes for CAISDVDRGNSPLHF.

The rearrangement joins TRBV5-1 to TRBJ2-2; D is undetermined. The CDR3 is 15 residues long. V was clipped by 5 bases and J by 6 bases, with 17 bases between them. Germline V gene data show CDR1 as SGHRS and CDR2 as YFSETQ. For the CDR3, the DNA is TGCGCCAGCAGAGGCACAGCGAACGGCGCCGGGGAGCTGTTTTTT. Translating gives CASRGTANGAGELFF.

This chain joins TRBV5-1 and TRBJ1-6, with D maybe TRBD1 (6 bases). This CDR3 has 14 residues. V was trimmed by 2 bases and J by 9 bases, leaving 12 bases between them. Germline V gene lookup returns CDR1 SGHRS and CDR2 YFSETQ. DNA for the CDR3: TGCGCCAGCAGCTTAGGACAGACCACTTCACCCCTCCACTTT. Its translation: CASSLGQTTSPLHF. Using reference TRBV5-1 and TRBJ1-6 for the parts outside the CDR3, the full variable domain is KAGVTQTPRYLIKTRGQQVTLSCSPISGHRSVSWYQQTPGQGLQFLFEYFSETQRNKGNFPGRFSGRQFSNSRSEMNVSTLELGDSALYLCASSLGQTTSPLHFGNGTRLTVT.

The rearrangement uses TRBV28 and TRBJ1-5, with 10 bases that match TRBD1. The CDR3 has 14 amino acids. Losses at the gene ends were 6 bases for V and 7 bases for J; bases not matched to a gene: 6. Germline CDR1 and CDR2: MDHEN and SYDVKM. The CDR3 DNA reads as TGTGCCAGCAGACCACGGGACAGGGGACAGCCCCAGCATTTT. This gives the protein CASRPRDRGQPQHF. Supplemented by reference TRBV28 and TRBJ1-5, the full variable domain reads DVKVTQSSRYLVKRTGEKVFLECVQDMDHENMFWYRQDPGLGLRLIYFSYDVKMKEKGDIPEGYSVSREKKERFSLILESASTNQTSMYLCASRPRDRGQPQHFGDGTRLSIL.

The genes are TRBV6-5 and TRBJ2-1, with 7 positions matching TRBD1. There are 15 residues in the CDR3. V was clipped by 3 bases and J by 2 bases; unmatched bases: 4. Germline loops: CDR1 MNHEY, CDR2 SVGAGI. Here the CDR3 reads CASSYRTGTYNEQFF. The CDR3, as DNA: TGTGCCAGCAGTTATAGGACAGGAACCTACAATGAGCAGTTCTTC.

CDR3 sequence: CASSEGAGREQYF. CDR3 DNA sequence: TGTGCCAGCAGTGAAGGGGCGGGTCGCGAGCAGTACTTC. The genes are TRBV6-4 and TRBJ2-7; D is tentatively TRBD1 or TRBD2 (5 bases each). V was pared by 3 bases and J by 6 bases, with 12 bases between. This CDR3 has 13 amino acids. The germline V gene encodes CDR1 MRHNA and CDR2 SNTAGT.

This chain joins TRBV5-1 and TRBJ2-5; D ambiguous. The CDR3 has 14 amino acids. The V and J ends lost 2 bases and 1 base respectively, with 9 bases between them. The V gene's germline CDR1 is SGHRS and CDR2 YFSETQ. This CDR3 is CASSFQSPQETQYF. The CDR3 DNA sequence: TGCGCCAGCAGCTTCCAAAGCCCCCAAGAGACCCAGTACTTC. The variable domain in full, completed from reference TRBV5-1 and TRBJ2-5, reads KAGVTQTPRYLIKTRGQQVTLSCSPISGHRSVSWYQQTPGQGLQFLFEYFSETQRNKGNFPGRFSGRQFSNSRSEMNVSTLELGDSALYLCASSFQSPQETQYFGPGTRLLVL.

Notes on this clone: Other DNA sequences in this specimen translate into the identical CDR3. The V call is TRBV5-1, the J call TRBJ2-3; D might be TRBD2 (7 bases). There are 15 residues in the CDR3. V lost 2 bases and J lost 3, with 13 bases in between. Germline loops: CDR1 SGHRS, CDR2 YFSETQ. This CDR3 is CASSLGGGRTDTQYF. The CDR3 nucleotides read TGCGCCAGCAGCTTAGGGGGGGGCCGAACAGATACGCAGTATTTT. The entire variable domain, with the rest obtained from reference TRBV5-1 and TRBJ2-3, is as follows: KAGVTQTPRYLIKTRGQQVTLSCSPISGHRSVSWYQQTPGQGLQFLFEYFSETQRNKGNFPGRFSGRQFSNSRSEMNVSTLELGDSALYLCASSLGGGRTDTQYFGPGTRLTVL.

The chain is built from TRBV27 and TRBJ2-7, with a possible D match to TRBD2 (6 bases). Trimming removed 2 bases from V and 5 bases from J, with 16 bases in between. This CDR3 has 15 amino acids. From germline, CDR1 is MNHEY and CDR2 SMNVEV (reference sequence). The CDR3 coding sequence is TGTGCCAGCAGTTTAGCACTAGCAAGGGTGGACGAGCAGTACTTC. Amino acids: CASSLALARVDEQYF.

This chain links TRBV4-2 with TRBJ1-2; D is perhaps TRBD1 (5 bases). V lost 1 base to trimming and J lost 14 bases, with 26 bases between them. Germline V gene lookup returns CDR1 LGHNA and CDR2 YNFKEQ. This CDR3 has 16 amino acids. In DNA form, the CDR3 reads TGTGCCAGCAGCCAAGCCGCGGGTAGGGGAACCCTCGGTAGAACCTTC. Translating it yields CASSQAAGRGTLGRTF.

This chain joins TRBV5-6 and TRBJ2-5; 7 nucleotides align to TRBD2. The CDR3 length is 15 residues. The trim removed 0 bases at V and 1 base at J, leaving 3 bases unmatched. Germline V gene sequence: CDR1 SGHDT, CDR2 YYEEEE. CDR3 sequence (DNA): TGTGCCAGCAGCTTGGGGAGCGGGGTCCAAGAGACCCAGTACTTC. It yields the protein CASSLGSGVQETQYF.

This clone appeared once. The J gene is TRBJ1-6, the V gene TRBV5-5; 9 bases fit TRBD1. Germline CDR1 reads SGHKS; CDR2 reads YYEKEE (reference sequence). The CDR3 spans 18 residues. After removal of 2 bases from V and 14 bases from J, the junction contained 20 bases not matched to a gene. This CDR3 reads CASSFTVFVGTGITSLHF. Written as DNA, the CDR3 is TGTGCCAGCAGCTTTACTGTTTTTGTCGGGACAGGGATAACGTCCCTCCACTTT. The full variable domain, completed using reference TRBV5-5 and TRBJ1-6, is DAGVTQSPTHLIKTRGQQVTLRCSPISGHKSVSWYQQVLGQGPQFIFQYYEKEERGRGNFPDRFSARQFPNYSSELNVNALLLGDSALYLCASSFTVFVGTGITSLHFGNGTRLTVT.

J is TRBJ2-1 and V is TRBV6-2 or TRBV6-3; D might be TRBD2 (5 bases). Germline V gives CDR1 MNHEY, CDR2 SVGEGT. V lost 5 bases, J lost 3 bases, and 14 bases lay in between. There are 15 residues in the CDR3. CDR3 sequence: CASSDPGSNYNEQFF. The CDR3 nucleotides are TGTGCCAGCAGTGACCCGGGATCCAACTACAATGAGCAGTTCTTC.

This clone was seen once. This sequence joins TRBV28 and TRBJ2-1, with D tentatively TRBD1 (6 bases). Looked up from germline, CDR1 is MDHEN and CDR2 is SYDVKM. Trimming removed 8 bases at V and 4 bases at J, with 9 bases between. The CDR3 is made up of 12 amino acids. As DNA, the CDR3 is TGTGCCAGCTCCGGACAGTACAATGAGCAGTTCTTC. This translates into CASSGQYNEQFF.

The rearrangement links TRBV25-1 to TRBJ2-1; no definite D call. The CDR3 runs 12 residues. Between the trimmed V and J ends, which lost 0 bases and 7 bases, there was a span of 4 bases. Per the germline V gene, CDR1 is MGHDK and CDR2 is SYGVNS. The CDR3 loop is CASSEYGNEQFF. DNA for the CDR3: TGTGCCAGCAGTGAATATGGAAATGAGCAGTTCTTC.

The genes are TRBV5-1 and TRBJ2-7, with 10 bases aligning to TRBD2. Germline V lookup: CDR1 SGHRS, CDR2 YFSETQ. This CDR3 spans 14 amino acids. V lost 1 base and J lost 4; bases outside the gene matches: 2. This chain's CDR3 is CASSLPSGSYEQYF. For the CDR3, the DNA is TGCGCCAGCAGCTTGCCTAGCGGGAGTTACGAGCAGTACTTC.

In DNA form, the CDR3 reads TGTGCCAGCAGCAAACTCACAGGGGGGAACACTGAAGCTTTCTTT. Its protein product is CASSKLTGGNTEAFF. The chain has TRBV6-5 and TRBJ1-1; TRBD1 matches at 8 bases. With 6 bases clipped from V and 1 base from J, the junction kept 7 bases outside the gene matches. CDR3 length: 15 residues. CDR1 MNHEY and CDR2 SVGAGI come from the germline V gene.

V gene TRBV5-1 combines with J gene TRBJ1-4; tentative D call: TRBD1 (6 bases). The V end lost 0 bases, the J end lost 8 bases, and 20 bases lay between the germline ends. CDR1 SGHRS and CDR2 YFSETQ come from the germline V gene. The CDR3 is 17 amino acids. The CDR3, as DNA: TGCGCCAGCAGCTTGGGCAACAGACAGGAGGTGTGGGAAAAACTGTTTTTT. Residues: CASSLGNRQEVWEKLFF.

V and J are TRBV15 and TRBJ1-5; a weak D match, TRBD1 (6 bases). Germline V gene sequence: CDR1 LNHNV, CDR2 YYDKDF (reference sequence). The CDR3 contains 19 residues. Trimming took off 1 base at V and 1 base at J, with 20 bases between the two ends. The CDR3 spells CATSRGEGPQGLSNQPQHF. CDR3 nucleotide sequence: TGTGCCACCAGCAGAGGAGAGGGGCCACAGGGTCTGAGCAATCAGCCCCAGCATTTT.

The genes are TRBV7-9 and TRBJ2-1, with 7 bases identical to TRBD2. J gave up 9 bases and V 2 bases, and 7 bases lay outside the gene matches. Germline V CDR1 and CDR2: SEHNR, FQNEAQ (reference sequence). The CDR3 is made up of 14 amino acids. CDR3 sequence reads: CASSLIGSGSEQFF. Here the CDR3 DNA reads TGTGCCAGCAGCTTAATTGGTAGCGGGTCTGAGCAGTTCTTC.

The V gene is TRBV5-1, the J gene TRBJ2-7; TRBD2 matches at 9 bases. Trimming took 0 bases from V and 2 from J; bases not matched to a gene: 6. This CDR3 has 16 amino acids. CDR1 is SGHRS, CDR2 YFSETQ, per germline. CDR3 DNA sequence: TGCGCCAGCAGCTTGGAGCCAGCGGGGGGCGCCTACGAGCAGTACTTC. Protein sequence: CASSLEPAGGAYEQYF.

V and J are TRBV28 and TRBJ2-6; a weak D match, TRBD1 (5 bases). The CDR3 has 19 amino acids. Trimming left V 5 bases short and J 0 bases short, with 20 bases between. Germline CDR1 MDHEN, CDR2 SYDVKM. CDR3 sequence: CASSLRMTDNLSGANVLTF. The CDR3 DNA reads TGTGCCAGCAGTCTCCGTATGACAGACAATCTCTCTGGGGCCAACGTCCTGACTTTC.

The CDR3 spells CASSLARSGGITGELFF. Written as DNA, the CDR3 is TGTGCCAGCAGCTTAGCGCGATCAGGGGGCATCACCGGGGAGCTGTTTTTT. J is TRBJ2-2 and V is TRBV7-9; TRBD1 aligns across 8 bases. Germline CDR1 reads SEHNR; CDR2 reads FQNEAQ (reference sequence). The CDR3 runs to 17 residues. Trimming removed 0 bases from V and 4 bases from J; junction bases left unmatched: 7.

The J gene is TRBJ2-3, the V gene TRBV11-3; perhaps TRBD2 as D (5 bases). CDR1 and CDR2 (germline): SGHNT, YENEEA. This CDR3 is 13 amino acids long. With 0 bases removed from V and 6 bases from J, the gap between germline ends came to 7 bases. The CDR3 reads CASSLDGEDTQYF. In DNA, the CDR3 is TGTGCCAGCAGCTTAGACGGGGAGGATACGCAGTATTTT.

This chain joins TRBV24-1 and TRBJ2-3; the match to TRBD2 covers 8 bases. Germline lookup yields CDR1 KGHDR and CDR2 SFDVKD. The CDR3 covers 19 residues. V shed 2 bases and J 3 bases; nucleotides not matched to a gene: 15. CDR3 DNA sequence: TGTGCCACCAGTGATTCGGGAGGGACCCTCAATTGGAGGACAGATACGCAGTATTTT. It is translated as CATSDSGGTLNWRTDTQYF.

This clone was seen once. This chain links TRBV5-5 with TRBJ2-7; D may match TRBD1 or TRBD2 (5 bases each). The CDR3 consists of 15 residues. V lost 0 bases and J lost 3, with 13 bases in between. CDR1 is SGHKS, CDR2 YYEKEE, per germline (reference sequence). CDR3 sequence: CASSLELGEFYEQYF. CDR3 nucleotides: TGTGCCAGCAGCTTGGAATTGGGGGAGTTCTACGAGCAGTACTTC.